These 26 T cell receptor beta chains share one sample of origin, sequenced in a study of Ad26.COV2.S vaccination and SARS-CoV-2 variants. Assay used: immunoSEQ multiplex PCR; TCRdb lists only in-frame clones, some missing. Among 350,000 to 400,000 clones, 70% to 90% were seen once, and the ten largest hold more than 3%. Treatment in this sample: some 20 received Ad26.COV2.S at low or high dose, single or two shots; about five received placebo; per-sample allocation not given. Day 63 following the first vaccine or placebo injection was when the samples were taken. Here the sequenced sample was peripheral blood, taken in a trial of Ad26.COV2.S vaccine versus placebo. The receptors come from a person aged 18-60 years who received the Ad26.COV2.S COVID-19 vaccine or a placebo.

This clone was found once. This chain connects TRBV27 to TRBJ1-6; no clear D gene. Trimming pared 6 bases from V and 8 bases from J, leaving 11 bases between. Per the germline V gene, CDR1 is MNHEY and CDR2 is SMNVEV (reference sequence). There are 13 residues in the CDR3. The CDR3 DNA reads TGTGCCAGCAGCCCCTTGATTCATTCACCCCTCCACTTT. This codes for CASSPLIHSPLHF.

The chain recombines TRBV30 with TRBJ2-7, with 10 bases lining up with TRBD1. With 2 bases clipped from V and 3 bases from J, the junction kept 4 bases outside the gene matches. CDR1 is GTSNPN and CDR2 is SVGIG in the germline V gene (reference sequence). The CDR3 contains 14 residues. As DNA, the CDR3 is TGTGCCTGGAGTTACCGGGACAGGGGCTACGAGCAGTACTTC. Translated, it gives CAWSYRDRGYEQYF.

The genes are TRBV5-4 and TRBJ2-1; D is tentatively TRBD1 or TRBD2 (6 bases each). Germline V lookup: CDR1 SGHNT, CDR2 YYREEE (reference sequence). V lost 6 bases and J lost 4, with 14 bases in between. This CDR3 region has 14 residues. The CDR3 nucleotides are TGTGCCAGCATACGGGGGCCAACTTACAATGAGCAGTTCTTC. It yields the protein CASIRGPTYNEQFF.

V is TRBV9 and J is TRBJ2-2, with 7 bases that match TRBD2. Trimming took 3 bases from V and 2 from J; bases not matched to a gene: 7. Germline CDR1 reads SGDLS; CDR2 reads YYNGEE. The CDR3 is made up of 16 amino acids. The chain's CDR3 is CASSAGGLPNTGELFF. CDR3 nucleotide sequence: TGTGCCAGCAGCGCGGGGGGACTCCCTAACACCGGGGAGCTGTTTTTT. The entire variable domain, with the rest obtained from reference TRBV9 and TRBJ2-2, is as follows: DSGVTQTPKHLITATGQRVTLRCSPRSGDLSVYWYQQSLDQGLQFLIQYYNGEERAKGNILERFSAQQFPDLHSELNLSSLELGDSALYFCASSAGGLPNTGELFFGEGSRLTVL.

The count of this clone is one. The chain joins TRBV11-2 to TRBJ2-2, with D maybe TRBD2 (6 bases). Trimming pared 4 bases from V and 2 bases from J, leaving 14 bases between. This CDR3 region has 16 residues. CDR1 is SGHAT and CDR2 is FQNNGV in the germline V gene. This chain's CDR3 is CASSSLGGRNTGELFF. CDR3 nucleotides: TGTGCCAGCAGCTCCCTCGGGGGACGTAACACCGGGGAGCTGTTTTTT.

This rearrangement joins TRBV6-4 to TRBJ2-1; D is perhaps TRBD1 (6 bases). CDR3 length: 13 amino acids. The germline V and J ends were trimmed by 3 bases and 6 bases, with 9 bases remaining between them. CDR1 is MRHNA and CDR2 is SNTAGT in the germline V gene. CDR3 amino acids: CASSETGFNEQFF. The CDR3 DNA sequence: TGTGCCAGCAGTGAGACAGGTTTCAATGAGCAGTTCTTC.

V usage is TRBV5-4 and J usage is TRBJ2-1; 10 bases map to TRBD2. V lost 0 bases and J lost 7; bases outside the gene matches: 4. The CDR3 length is 15 residues. Germline CDR1 and CDR2: SGHNT and YYREEE (reference sequence). As DNA, the CDR3 is TGTGCCAGCAGCTTGGTGGTAGCGGGGGGTAATGAGCAGTTCTTC. This gives the protein CASSLVVAGGNEQFF. The whole variable domain, remainder taken from reference TRBV5-4 and TRBJ2-1, is ETGVTQSPTHLIKTRGQQVTLRCSSQSGHNTVSWYQQALGQGPQFIFQYYREEENGRGNFPPRFSGLQFPNYSSELNVNALELDDSALYLCASSLVVAGGNEQFFGPGTRLTVL.

The V and J genes are TRBV5-1 and TRBJ2-3, with D perhaps matching TRBD1 (5 bases). Germline CDR1 reads SGHRS; CDR2 reads YFSETQ. The V and J ends lost 4 bases and 2 bases respectively, with 14 bases between them. This CDR3 spans 15 amino acids. CDR3 protein: CASSRGAAYTDTQYF. CDR3 coding DNA: TGCGCCAGCAGCCGTGGGGCAGCCTACACAGATACGCAGTATTTT.

The CDR3 DNA is TGTGCCAGCAGCCACCCTCGGGACCTCTCTAGCACAGATACGCAGTATTTT. Residues: CASSHPRDLSSTDTQYF. V is TRBV3-1 (or the pseudogene TRBV3-2) and J is TRBJ2-3, with D perhaps given as TRBD1 or TRBD2 (5 bases each). CDR1 is LGHDT, CDR2 YNNKEL, per germline (reference sequence). Trimming took off 3 bases at V and 0 bases at J, with 16 bases between the two ends. The CDR3 covers 17 residues.

V and J are TRBV2 and TRBJ2-2, with a tentative D call TRBD1 (6 bases). V was trimmed by 6 bases and J by 5 bases, leaving 22 bases between them. The CDR3 sequence is 17 residues long. Germline V lookup: CDR1 SNHLY, CDR2 FYNNEI. Here the CDR3 reads CASRRGRLRGSTGELFF. The CDR3 DNA sequence: TGTGCCAGCAGGAGAGGGAGATTGAGGGGGTCAACCGGGGAGCTGTTTTTT.

The chain links TRBV27 to TRBJ2-7; 7 nucleotides match TRBD2. The J segment lost 7 bases and the V segment lost 3 bases, leaving 15 bases of the junction unmatched. This CDR3 is built from 16 residues. The germline V gene encodes CDR1 MNHEY and CDR2 SMNVEV (reference sequence). CDR3 region: CASSFGSGASLWEQYF. The CDR3 nucleotides are TGTGCCAGCAGTTTCGGGAGCGGGGCCTCCCTGTGGGAGCAGTACTTC.

The chain links TRBV2 to TRBJ2-1; no firm D call. This CDR3 is built from 15 residues. V lost 9 bases, J lost 2 bases, and 17 bases lay in between. The germline CDR1 and CDR2 sequences are SNHLY and FYNNEI. Here the CDR3 reads CARSFENRPYNEQFF. CDR3 coding DNA: TGTGCCAGGTCGTTTGAAAACCGACCCTACAATGAGCAGTTCTTC.

The rearrangement joins TRBV5-1 to TRBJ1-3; D is uncertain. Germline V gene sequence: CDR1 SGHRS, CDR2 YFSETQ. Deletions cut 0 bases from V and 6 bases from J, with 10 bases between. CDR3 length: 14 residues. The CDR3 region is CASSLAAQENTIYF. The CDR3 DNA sequence: TGCGCCAGCAGCTTGGCGGCCCAAGAAAACACCATATATTTT.

This clone was picked up a small number of times. The chain combines TRBV5-5 with TRBJ1-2; D possibly corresponds to TRBD1 (5 bases). This CDR3 is built from 14 residues. Germline CDR1 is SGHKS and CDR2 is YYEKEE (reference sequence). Between the trimmed V and J ends, which lost 2 bases and 1 base, there was a span of 9 bases. CDR3 bases: TGTGCCAGCAGCTTCTTCGACAGTAACTATGGCTACACCTTC. It is translated as CASSFFDSNYGYTF.

With regard to this clone: The same CDR3 arises from other DNA sequences in this sample as well. The chain employs TRBV27 and TRBJ2-1, with TRBD1 matching 7 bases. The CDR3 spans 13 residues. Per germline, CDR1 MNHEY and CDR2 SMNVEV (reference sequence). Germline trimming cut 5 bases from V and 6 bases from J; bases unmatched to any gene: 4. The CDR3 region has the DNA TGTGCCAGCAGTAGACAGGGACCCAATGAGCAGTTCTTC. Translating it yields CASSRQGPNEQFF.

Of note for this clone: This sample includes further DNA sequences coding for the same CDR3. The chain is built from TRBV2 and TRBJ1-1; perhaps TRBD1 as D (5 bases). The V gene's germline CDR1 is SNHLY and CDR2 FYNNEI. The CDR3 extends over 14 amino acids. Trimming cost V 3 bases and J 0 bases, with 8 bases left between them. CDR3 protein: CASSESGMNTEAFF. The CDR3 DNA follows: TGTGCCAGCAGTGAGTCAGGGATGAACACTGAAGCTTTCTTT. Filled out from reference TRBV2 and TRBJ1-1, the complete variable domain reads EPEVTQTPSHQVTQMGQEVILRCVPISNHLYFYWYRQILGQKVEFLVSFYNNEISEKSEIFDDQFSVERPDGSNFTLKIRSTKLEDSAMYFCASSESGMNTEAFFGQGTRLTVV.

The CDR3 loop is CATAGVEDNYGYTF. CDR3 bases: TGTGCCACCGCGGGGGTCGAGGACAACTATGGCTACACCTTC. The chain joins TRBV19 to TRBJ1-2; weak D call: TRBD1 (5 bases). The CDR3 has 14 amino acids. CDR1 is LNHDA, CDR2 SQIVND, per germline (reference sequence). Trimming cost V 10 bases and J 2 bases, with 17 bases left between them.

This clone has only one observation. The DNA for the CDR3 is TGTGCCAGCAGTGAATCGGCAGGGGTGAACTATGGCTACACCTTC. Translation gives CASSESAGVNYGYTF. V and J are TRBV25-1 and TRBJ1-2; D possibly corresponds to TRBD1 (6 bases). This CDR3 contains 15 residues. Trimming shortened V by 1 base and J by 2 bases, and 11 bases separated the two germline ends. CDR1 is MGHDK, CDR2 SYGVNS, per germline.

The chain joins TRBV3-1 (or the pseudogene TRBV3-2) to TRBJ1-4; D not resolved. Trimming removed 4 bases at V and 12 bases at J, with 6 bases between. The CDR3 extends over 10 amino acids. Germline assignment: CDR1 LGHDT and CDR2 YNNKEL (reference sequence). The CDR3 sequence: CASSLKELFF. DNA of the CDR3: TGTGCCAGCAGCCTAAAGGAACTGTTTTTT.

The chain combines TRBV5-1 with TRBJ2-2; possible D gene TRBD1, 6 bases. In germline, CDR1 is SGHRS, CDR2 YFSETQ. V was shortened by 5 bases and J by 6 bases, with 11 bases between the two germline ends. The CDR3 spans 13 residues. The DNA for the CDR3 is TGCGCCAGCAGTAACAGGGTGTCCGGGGAGCTGTTTTTT. This codes for CASSNRVSGELFF.

This CDR3 is CAWSNLAGDTEAFF. CDR3 coding DNA: TGTGCCTGGAGTAACCTGGCGGGGGACACTGAAGCTTTCTTT. The chain is built from TRBV30 and TRBJ1-1; perhaps TRBD1 as D (5 bases). V was trimmed by 2 bases and J by 3 bases, leaving 13 bases between them. Looked up from germline, CDR1 is GTSNPN and CDR2 is SVGIG (reference sequence). The CDR3 contains 14 residues.

The chain joins TRBV11-2 to TRBJ2-3, with a weak D call TRBD2 (5 bases). The CDR3 spans 13 residues. CDR1 is SGHAT and CDR2 is FQNNGV in the germline V gene. V shed 6 bases and J shed 3 bases, with 10 bases lying between them. The CDR3 sequence is CASRTINTDTQYF. CDR3 in DNA: TGTGCCAGCAGGACTATAAATACAGATACGCAGTATTTT. Complete variable domain (other parts from reference TRBV11-2 and TRBJ2-3): EAGVAQSPRYKIIEKRQSVAFWCNPISGHATLYWYQQILGQGPKLLIQFQNNGVVDDSQLPKDRFSAERLKGVDSTLKIQPAKLEDSAVYLCASRTINTDTQYFGPGTRLTVL.

This clone was counted once. The V gene is TRBV2, the J gene TRBJ1-3; 8 bases are a match to TRBD1. V lost 5 bases to trimming and J lost 0 bases; unmatched junction nucleotides: 3. The CDR3 sequence is 15 residues long. Germline loops: CDR1 SNHLY, CDR2 FYNNEI. CDR3 sequence (DNA): TGTGCCAGCAGTAGACAGGGGATCTCTGGAAACACCATATATTTT. Its protein is CASSRQGISGNTIYF.

DNA for the CDR3: TGTGCCAGCAGCCTCCGCAGGACTTCCTACGAGCAGTACTTC. It translates to CASSLRRTSYEQYF. The rearrangement joins TRBV7-2 to TRBJ2-7; D might be TRBD2 (5 bases). The CDR3 consists of 14 residues. Germline loops: CDR1 SGHTA, CDR2 FQGNSA. V lost 5 bases to trimming and J lost 1 base, with 12 bases between them. The full variable domain, rest sourced from reference TRBV7-2 and TRBJ2-7, is GAGVSQSPSNKVTEKGKDVELRCDPISGHTALYWYRQSLGQGLEFLIYFQGNSAPDKSGLPSDRFSAERTGGSVSTLTIQRTQQEDSAVYLCASSLRRTSYEQYFGPGTRLTVT.

This rearrangement joins TRBV19 to TRBJ1-1; possibly TRBD1 for D (5 bases). The V end lost 8 bases, the J end lost 5 bases, and 15 bases lay between the germline ends. The CDR3 contains 13 residues. The germline CDR1 and CDR2 sequences are LNHDA and SQIVND (reference sequence). The CDR3 region is CASQSGGITEAFF. As DNA, the CDR3 is TGTGCCAGTCAGTCGGGGGGGATAACTGAAGCTTTCTTT.

This chain connects TRBV12-3 or TRBV12-4 to TRBJ2-7, with D possibly TRBD2 on 7 matching bases. The germline V and J ends were trimmed by 6 bases and 4 bases, with 13 bases remaining between them. CDR3 length: 13 amino acids. The CDR3 bases are TGTGCCAGCAGAAGAGGGGGGGCTTACGAGCAGTACTTC. This encodes CASRRGGAYEQYF.